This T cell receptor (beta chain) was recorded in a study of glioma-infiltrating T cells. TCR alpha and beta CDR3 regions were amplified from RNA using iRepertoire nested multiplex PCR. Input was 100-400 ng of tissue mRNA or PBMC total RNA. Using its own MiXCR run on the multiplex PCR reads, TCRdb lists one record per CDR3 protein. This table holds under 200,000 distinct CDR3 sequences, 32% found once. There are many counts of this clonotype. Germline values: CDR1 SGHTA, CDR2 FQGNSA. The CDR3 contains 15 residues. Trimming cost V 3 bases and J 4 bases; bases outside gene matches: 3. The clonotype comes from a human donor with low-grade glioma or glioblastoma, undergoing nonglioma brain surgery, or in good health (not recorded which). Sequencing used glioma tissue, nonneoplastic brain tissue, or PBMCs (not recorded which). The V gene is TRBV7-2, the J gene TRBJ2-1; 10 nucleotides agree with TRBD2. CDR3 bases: TGTGCCAGCAGCTTGAGGACTAGCGGATACAATGAGCAGTTCTTC. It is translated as CASSLRTSGYNEQFF.